Below are 22 T cell receptor beta chains sequenced from a single sample in a study of blood T cells in healthy people across ages. The use of a sample-barcoded 5' primer and a J-beta primer mix characterized a second PCR of about 7 to 12 cycles. MiXCR, applied by TCRdb to the 5' RACE reads, yields one record per CDR3 protein. Among 1,800,000 or so distinct CDR3 sequences listed, about 39% were seen once. Specimen: blood. All receptors come from a human donor in good health.

V gene TRBV7-2 combines with J gene TRBJ2-7; D call uncertain. CDR1 SGHTA and CDR2 FQGNSA come from the germline V gene. The CDR3 covers 12 residues. Trimming removed 4 bases from V and 7 bases from J, with 11 bases in between. DNA for the CDR3: TGTGCCAGCAGCTCGCCAGCCGGAGAGCAGTACTTC. Its protein is CASSSPAGEQYF.

DNA for the CDR3: TGCAGTGCTTCGACAGGGAACTCCTACAATGAGCAGTTCTTC. This codes for CSASTGNSYNEQFF. V and J are TRBV20-1 and TRBJ2-1, with 7 nucleotides matching TRBD1. CDR3 size: 14 residues. The V gene's germline CDR1 is DFQATT and CDR2 SNEGSKA (reference sequence). V gave up 5 bases and J gave up 0 bases; unmatched junction bases: 4.

This clonotype was detected a few times. The CDR3, as DNA: TGTGCCAGCAGCTTAGGAGTACCGGGGAGCCAAGAGACCCAGTACTTC. It specifies CASSLGVPGSQETQYF. The chain is built from TRBV7-2 and TRBJ2-5; perhaps TRBD2 as D (5 bases). The V gene lost 1 base and the J gene lost 1 base, with 13 bases spanning the gap. The CDR3 extends over 16 amino acids. CDR1 is SGHTA, CDR2 FQGNSA, per germline.

The chain carries TRBV5-5 and TRBJ2-5; 7 positions agree with TRBD1. The J call may be mistaken, given a closer DNA end match to TRBJ2-7. CDR1 and CDR2 (germline): SGHKS, YYEKEE (reference sequence). The CDR3 is made up of 14 amino acids. The CDR3 DNA sequence: TGTGCCAGCAGCGAATGGACAGGAATGTACGAGCAGTACTTC. Amino acids: CASSEWTGMYEQYF.

The chain has TRBV5-5 and TRBJ2-1; 8 nucleotides line up with TRBD1. This CDR3 is built from 17 residues. Germline-derived CDR1 and CDR2 are SGHKS and YYEKEE (reference sequence). V shed 1 base and J 4 bases; nucleotides not matched to a gene: 10. The CDR3 spells CASSLIYLQGAYNEQFF. CDR3 DNA: TGTGCCAGCAGCTTGATATATCTCCAGGGGGCATACAATGAGCAGTTCTTC.

This clonotype was detected a few times. The chain employs TRBV12-3 or TRBV12-4 and TRBJ2-2; tentatively, D is TRBD1 (5 bases). Trimming pared 7 bases from V and 0 bases from J, leaving 6 bases between. The CDR3 sequence is 13 residues long. The CDR3 loop reads CASKDTNTGELFF. CDR3 nucleotide sequence: TGTGCCAGCAAGGACACGAACACCGGGGAGCTGTTTTTT.

The chain joins TRBV7-2 to TRBJ2-1, with TRBD1 matching over 7 bases. The J call may be mistaken, given a closer DNA end match to TRBJ2-7. Germline V CDR1 and CDR2: SGHTA, FQGNSA. The CDR3 totals 13 residues. CDR3 bases: TGTGCCAGTCAAACAGGGGTCGACTACGAGCAGTACTTC. Translated: CASQTGVDYEQYF.

This clonotype was seen a few times. V usage is TRBV6-6 and J usage is TRBJ1-1, with TRBD1 matching 12 bases. This CDR3 is 15 amino acids long. The trim removed 5 bases at V and 6 bases at J, leaving 7 bases unmatched. The germline CDR1 and CDR2 sequences are MNHNY and SVGAGI (reference sequence). CDR3 nucleotides: TGTGCCAGCAGTCAAACGGGACAGGGGGCATCTGAAGCTTTCTTT. Residues: CASSQTGQGASEAFF.

This chain connects TRBV6-2 or TRBV6-3 to TRBJ1-5, with TRBD1 matching 8 bases. The germline gives CDR1 MNHEY, CDR2 SVGEGT. The CDR3 sequence is 15 residues long. J lost 3 bases, V lost 6 bases, and 7 bases had no gene match. As DNA, the CDR3 is TGTGCCAGCAGGAGGACAGGGACAAACAATCAGCCCCAGCATTTT. Amino acid sequence: CASRRTGTNNQPQHF.

In its sample, this clonotype was seen a few times. This rearrangement joins TRBV12-3 or TRBV12-4 to TRBJ2-1; 8 nucleotides agree with TRBD2. The CDR3 is made up of 16 amino acids. The J segment lost 3 bases and the V segment lost 8 bases, leaving 12 bases of the junction unmatched. The CDR3 protein is CASSPSGLAGYNEQFF. CDR3 DNA sequence: TGTGCCAGCTCTCCCTCAGGGCTAGCGGGCTACAATGAGCAGTTCTTC.

The chain recombines TRBV4-3 with TRBJ2-1, with 9 bases fitting TRBD1. Unmatched junction bases numbered 6, after V lost 10 bases and J lost 5 bases. Germline V gene lookup returns CDR1 LGHNA and CDR2 YSLEER. This CDR3 spans 13 amino acids. CDR3 sequence: CATRDRGNNEQFF. For the CDR3, the DNA is TGCGCCACCAGAGACAGGGGGAACAATGAGCAGTTCTTC.

The CDR3: CASSFGRSGQKNEKLFF. CDR3 in DNA: TGTGCCAGCAGCTTCGGTCGGTCTGGACAGAAAAATGAAAAACTGTTTTTT. The chain joins TRBV7-9 to TRBJ1-4; D is possibly TRBD1 (6 bases). The germline V gene has CDR1 SEHNR and CDR2 FQNEAQ (reference sequence). V lost 3 bases to trimming and J lost 5 bases, with 19 bases between them. The CDR3 extends over 17 amino acids.

This clonotype was observed a handful of times. The chain carries TRBV29-1 and TRBJ1-2; no definite D call. From germline, CDR1 is SQVTM and CDR2 ANQGSEA. V was clipped by 4 bases and J by 0 bases, with 12 bases between them. There are 14 residues in the CDR3. CDR3 in amino acids: CSVGPATPNYGYTF. The DNA of the CDR3 is TGCAGCGTTGGGCCGGCGACCCCTAACTATGGCTACACCTTC.

In this sample, this clonotype turned up a few times. The chain has TRBV9 and TRBJ1-2; no clear D. The CDR3 contains 15 residues. V lost 0 bases and J 7 bases, leaving 16 bases between the germline ends. The V gene's germline CDR1 is SGDLS and CDR2 YYNGEE. The CDR3 sequence: CASSVDYGKLGGYTF. The CDR3 DNA sequence: TGTGCCAGCAGCGTAGACTACGGCAAACTGGGTGGCTACACCTTC.

This clonotype was detected a few times. CDR3 region: CASSLYRVPTDTQYF. CDR3 sequence (DNA): TGTGCCAGCAGCTTATACAGGGTCCCCACAGATACGCAGTATTTT. V and J are TRBV11-1 and TRBJ2-3; tentatively, D is TRBD1 (6 bases). Germline V CDR1 and CDR2: SGHAT, FQDESV (reference sequence). Trimming shortened V by 2 bases and J by 2 bases, and 11 bases separated the two germline ends. The CDR3 is 15 amino acids.

This clonotype was counted a few times. V gene TRBV20-1 combines with J gene TRBJ2-5; a weak D match, TRBD2 (6 bases). V dropped 5 bases and J dropped 2 bases, with 12 bases sitting between them. CDR1 and CDR2 from the germline V gene are DFQATT and SNEGSKA (reference sequence). The CDR3 length is 13 residues. CDR3 bases: TGCAGTGCTGGGGGACTCCCTCAAGAGACCCAGTACTTC. It yields the protein CSAGGLPQETQYF.

The chain couples TRBV20-1 to TRBJ2-7, with D possibly called TRBD1 or TRBD2 (5 bases each). In germline, CDR1 is DFQATT, CDR2 SNEGSKA (reference sequence). Trimming left V 4 bases short and J 3 bases short, with 13 bases between. The CDR3 totals 13 residues. CDR3 amino acids: CSATRDGYYEQYF. CDR3 coding DNA: TGCAGTGCTACCCGGGACGGGTACTACGAGCAGTACTTC.

The rearrangement links TRBV6-1 to TRBJ2-1; possibly TRBD2 for D (5 bases). Trimming removed 1 base at V and 8 bases at J, with 9 bases between. The CDR3 loop spans 13 amino acids. CDR1 and CDR2 (germline): MNHNS, SASEGT. The CDR3 reads CASSEGGVDEQFF. DNA of the CDR3: TGTGCCAGCAGTGAAGGGGGAGTGGATGAGCAGTTCTTC.

This clonotype was observed a handful of times. J is TRBJ1-1 and V is TRBV5-5; D not resolved. With 6 bases removed from V and 7 bases from J, the gap between germline ends came to 10 bases. This CDR3 spans 11 amino acids. Germline-derived CDR1 and CDR2 are SGHKS and YYEKEE (reference sequence). The DNA of the CDR3 is TGTGCCAGCACCTCTGGGCTTGAAGCTTTCTTT. Translated, it gives CASTSGLEAFF.

The CDR3 region has the DNA TGTGCCAGCAGCAAACTTGGCCCGAACACCGGGGAGCTGTTTTTT. This translates into CASSKLGPNTGELFF. The chain joins TRBV21-1 to TRBJ2-2. TRBV21-1 is deemed a pseudogene. CDR3 length: 15 residues.

V gene TRBV15 combines with J gene TRBJ2-6; D gene ambiguous. CDR1 is LNHNV and CDR2 is YYDKDF in the germline V gene (reference sequence). Deletions cut 0 bases from V and 0 bases from J, with 9 bases between. The CDR3 is made up of 17 amino acids. This CDR3 reads CATSRDQMHSGANVLTF. DNA for the CDR3: TGTGCCACCAGCAGAGACCAGATGCACTCTGGGGCCAACGTCCTGACTTTC.

The sample holds a few counts of this clonotype. This chain uses TRBV27 with TRBJ1-2, with unresolved D. Trimming took off 6 bases at V and 6 bases at J, with 11 bases between the two ends. In germline, CDR1 is MNHEY, CDR2 SMNVEV (reference sequence). The CDR3 length is 12 residues. CDR3 DNA sequence: TGTGCCAGCAGATCCCTGCGCCATGGCTACACCTTC. As protein: CASRSLRHGYTF.